The entry below gives a single TCR beta chain sequence along with its context. Its antigen is unknown. The record originates from a study of CD8 T cells in ankylosing spondylitis. General observations from the study: Some of the motif variants had earlier been found in reactive arthritis patients' fluid and blood.

A quantitative 5'-RACE method, one with molecular barcodes, was used to make TCR beta libraries. TCRdb re-derived calls from the 5' RACE reads in MiXCR, one entry per CDR3 protein. The sample lists some 290,000 distinct CDR3 sequences; around 19% were seen once. The TCR originated in a male donor with ankylosing spondylitis or in good health (not recorded which). Material for sequencing was blood, either unsorted or a sorted T cell fraction (not recorded which).

The CDR3 DNA is TGTGCCAGCAGCCCCCGGCCGGGACAAAACAATGAGCAGTTCTTC. Residues: CASSPRPGQNNEQFF. The V call is TRBV7-2, the J call TRBJ2-1; maybe TRBD1 (6 bases). The V gene's germline CDR1 is SGHTA and CDR2 FQGNSA. The length of the CDR3 is 15 residues. Trimming pared 5 bases from V and 5 bases from J, leaving 16 bases between.